The 13 T cell receptor beta chains below all came from one sample that was sequenced in a study of graft-versus-host responses after intestinal transplantation (dated by TCRdb to the early 2020s). The library was generated by the immunoSEQ multiplex PCR assay. TCRdb's version of the immuneACCESS table is confined to in-frame rearrangements and falls short of the full clone set. An unresolved V gene accounts for under half of the shortfall where checked; the remainder is of unknown origin. The sample table shows about 9,700 clones, and about 28% are seen once. Clones ranked in the top ten supply roughly 5.7% of the sample. The time point tag for this specimen amounts to: cells obtained before transplantation from donor or recipient. Sequenced here: alloreactive CD4+ T cells from a mixed lymphocyte reaction culture, sampled before transplantation. Per the publication, the cell subset or site label means: CFSE-low proliferating T cells sorted from roughly six-day pre-transplant mixed lymphocyte reaction (GvH or HvG direction). These receptor sequences come from a human patient who was an organ donor for intestinal transplantation.

The sample holds a few counts of this clone. A read error may account for a junction end that differs from germline. The V gene is TRBV6-5, the J gene TRBJ2-6, with D possibly being TRBD2 (7 bases). This CDR3 has 13 amino acids. The germline V gene has CDR1 MNHEY and CDR2 SVGAGI. CDR3 nucleotide sequence: TGTGCCAGCAGTGAAGCAGGGAGGGGGGTCGGCTCTTTC. It translates to CASSEAGRGVGSF.

In this sample, this clone is medium-sized. The genes are TRBV7-2 and TRBJ2-3; D gene ambiguous. The CDR3 totals 15 residues. Germline CDR1 SGHTA, CDR2 FQGNSA. V lost 2 bases to trimming and J lost 2 bases, with 11 bases between them. The CDR3 sequence is CASSLMVGFTDTQYF. The CDR3 nucleotides are TGTGCCAGCAGCTTAATGGTGGGGTTCACAGATACGCAGTATTTT.

CDR3 in DNA: TGTGCCAGCAGCGCAAATAAGGGGGAGAGCTCCTACGAGCAGTACTTC. This sequence encodes CASSANKGESSYEQYF. This sequence joins TRBV7-9 and TRBJ2-5; maybe TRBD1 (6 bases). The assigned J gene may be wrong: the sequence end matches TRBJ2-7 better. Germline V gene lookup returns CDR1 SEHNR and CDR2 FQNEAQ (reference sequence). The CDR3 contains 16 residues.

This chain connects TRBV10-3 to TRBJ2-7; TRBD1 agrees at 7 bases. The V gene end was trimmed by 0 bases and the J gene end by 0 bases; junction bases not matched to a gene: 2. CDR1 and CDR2 from the germline V gene are ENHRY and SYGVKD. The CDR3 runs to 15 residues. The CDR3 region is CAISESGGSSYEQYF. For the CDR3, the DNA is TGTGCCATCAGTGAGTCAGGGGGCAGCTCCTACGAGCAGTACTTC.

This clone was observed a few times. This chain joins TRBV5-1 and TRBJ2-1; weak D call: TRBD1 (5 bases). This CDR3 has 14 amino acids. In germline, CDR1 is SGHRS, CDR2 YFSETQ. Between the trimmed V and J ends, which lost 4 bases and 2 bases, there was a span of 10 bases. This CDR3 is CASSGGAAYNEQFF. The CDR3 region has the DNA TGCGCCAGCAGCGGTGGGGCTGCCTACAATGAGCAGTTCTTC.

The chain has TRBV15 and TRBJ1-1; the match to TRBD1 covers 7 bases. J was trimmed by 1 base and V by 0 bases; bases with no gene match: 5. The CDR3 is 16 amino acids. Germline loops: CDR1 LNHNV, CDR2 YYDKDF (reference sequence). The CDR3 nucleotides read TGTGCCACCAGCAGAGATGGGTGGACAGGGAACACTGAAGCTTTCTTT. Translated, it gives CATSRDGWTGNTEAFF.

V and J are TRBV10-3 and TRBJ1-3; TRBD1 matches 7 bases. The CDR3 length is 15 residues. The ends lost 6 bases at V and 0 bases at J; junction bases unmatched: 5. Germline V lookup: CDR1 ENHRY, CDR2 SYGVKD. In nucleotides, the CDR3 is TGTGCCATCAGAGCAGGGGGGCCCTCTGGAAACACCATATATTTT. It is translated as CAIRAGGPSGNTIYF.

The chain recombines TRBV6-1 with TRBJ1-6; a weak D match, TRBD1 (5 bases). Germline V lookup: CDR1 MNHNS, CDR2 SASEGT. The CDR3 spans 14 residues. V was cut by 4 bases and J by 7 bases, with 11 bases left in between. CDR3 sequence reads: CASSGDGQNSPLHF. The DNA for the CDR3 is TGTGCCAGCAGTGGGGACGGTCAAAATTCACCCCTCCACTTT.

The CDR3 DNA is TGTGCCAGCAGCGTAGTTGGCGGGGGCCCGGTAGAGACCCAGTACTTC. This sequence encodes CASSVVGGGPVETQYF. The rearrangement uses TRBV9 and TRBJ2-5; a possible D gene is TRBD2 (7 bases). CDR1 is SGDLS, CDR2 YYNGEE, per germline. The ends were cut back, 0 bases at V and 4 bases at J, with 16 bases in the middle. CDR3 length: 16 amino acids.

The chain combines TRBV2 with TRBJ1-1, with D perhaps matching TRBD1 (5 bases). Germline loops: CDR1 SNHLY, CDR2 FYNNEI. This CDR3 is built from 15 residues. V lost 4 bases, J lost 4 bases, and 16 bases lay in between. DNA of the CDR3: TGTGCCAGCAGTGCCCAGGGATACCAATCCACTGAAGCTTTCTTT. This encodes CASSAQGYQSTEAFF. The full variable domain, completed using reference TRBV2 and TRBJ1-1, is EPEVTQTPSHQVTQMGQEVILRCVPISNHLYFYWYRQILGQKVEFLVSFYNNEISEKSEIFDDQFSVERPDGSNFTLKIRSTKLEDSAMYFCASSAQGYQSTEAFFGQGTRLTVV.

This sequence joins TRBV6-5 and TRBJ1-2; 8 bases line up with TRBD1. V shed 6 bases and J 4 bases; nucleotides not matched to a gene: 7. Germline V gene lookup returns CDR1 MNHEY and CDR2 SVGAGI. The CDR3 spans 14 residues. Here the CDR3 reads CASSLTGDIYGYTF. The CDR3 region has the DNA TGTGCCAGCAGCCTGACAGGGGACATCTATGGCTACACCTTC.

The CDR3 nucleotides read TGTGCCATCAGTGAGGGGCCTGGAAACACCATATATTTT. Its translation is CAISEGPGNTIYF. This chain connects TRBV10-3 to TRBJ1-3; the D is unclear. Trimming pared 2 bases from V and 2 bases from J, leaving 4 bases between. Germline-derived CDR1 and CDR2 are ENHRY and SYGVKD. CDR3 length equals 13 residues.

This sequence joins TRBV5-1 and TRBJ2-5; no firm D call. The CDR3 spans 15 residues. V lost 6 bases, J lost 5 bases, and 20 bases lay in between. Per the germline V gene, CDR1 is SGHRS and CDR2 is YFSETQ. In DNA form, the CDR3 reads TGCGCCAGCAAACGGGTTTTGGGTGAAGGGGAGACCCAGTACTTC. It translates to CASKRVLGEGETQYF.